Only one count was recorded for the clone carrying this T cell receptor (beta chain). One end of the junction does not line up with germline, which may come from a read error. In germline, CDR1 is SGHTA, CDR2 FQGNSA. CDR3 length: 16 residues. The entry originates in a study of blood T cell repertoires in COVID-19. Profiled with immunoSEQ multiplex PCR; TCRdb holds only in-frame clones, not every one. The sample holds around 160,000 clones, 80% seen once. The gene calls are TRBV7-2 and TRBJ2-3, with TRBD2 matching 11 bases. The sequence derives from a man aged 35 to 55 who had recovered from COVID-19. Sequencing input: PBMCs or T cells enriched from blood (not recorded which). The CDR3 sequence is CASSVASGGSTDTQYF. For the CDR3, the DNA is TGTGCCAGCAGCGTAGCTAGCGGGGGGAGCACAGATACGCAGTATTTT.